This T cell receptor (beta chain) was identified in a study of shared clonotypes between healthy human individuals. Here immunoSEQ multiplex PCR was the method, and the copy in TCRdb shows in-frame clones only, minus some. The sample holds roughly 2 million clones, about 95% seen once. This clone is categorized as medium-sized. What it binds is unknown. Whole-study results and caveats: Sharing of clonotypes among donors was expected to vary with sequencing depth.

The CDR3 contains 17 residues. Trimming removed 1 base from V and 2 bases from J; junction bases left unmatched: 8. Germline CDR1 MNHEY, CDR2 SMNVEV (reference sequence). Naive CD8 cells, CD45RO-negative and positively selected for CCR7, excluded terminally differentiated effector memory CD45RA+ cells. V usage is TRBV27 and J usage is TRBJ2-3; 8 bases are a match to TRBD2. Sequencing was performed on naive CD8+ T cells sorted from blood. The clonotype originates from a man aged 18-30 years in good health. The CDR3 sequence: CASSLYGRAAPTDTQYF. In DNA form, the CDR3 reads TGTGCCAGCAGTTTATACGGGAGGGCCGCACCCACAGATACGCAGTATTTT.